A selection of T cell receptor beta chains follows, all from one sample in a study of patients and donors after allogeneic stem cell transplantation. MiXCR, applied by TCRdb to the RT-PCR reads, yields one record per CDR3 protein. This table holds approximately 170,000 distinct CDR3 sequences, about 24% found once. The specimen was blood, either unsorted or a sorted T cell fraction (not recorded which). The receptor set was obtained from a human donor who was either an allogeneic HSCT recipient or a stem cell or donor lymphocyte infusion donor (not recorded which). It is not recorded whose cells these are; they may come from a transplant donor. CDR3s include the opening cysteine and the closing phenylalanine or tryptophan. Fields, in order: clone size, D gene, J gene, V gene, CDR3 DNA, CDR3 protein. A D gene is named only where the DNA matches it firmly. For some rows the clone size is stated as once, few or many, or as a class when expanded; others skip it.

few | NA | TRBJ2-5 | TRBV27 | TGTGCCAGCAGTAAGGGACTTCCCTCCTCCGGGACCCAGTACTTC | CASSKGLPSSGTQYF
NA | TRBD1 | TRBJ2-7 | TRBV25-1 | TGTGCCAGCAGCGGCCAGAGACAGGGTCTGTACTTC | CASSGQRQGLYF
few | NA | TRBJ2-7 | TRBV20-1 | TGCAGTGCTAGAGATCTGGGGGGCCCAGACTACGAGCAGTACTTC | CSARDLGGPDYEQYF
few | NA | TRBJ1-2 | TRBV5-5 | TGTGCCAGCATTCCGGGACAAACGACCCTTGGCTATGGCTACACCTTC | CASIPGQTTLGYGYTF
many | TRBD1 | TRBJ1-5 | TRBV9 | TGTGCCAGCAGCGTAGGAACAGGGGGGGTTCAGCCCCAGCATTTT | CASSVGTGGVQPQHF
few | TRBD1 | TRBJ1-1 | TRBV7-2 | TGTGCCAGCAGCCAAGCTCGACAGGGTGGGAACACTGAAGCTTTCTTT | CASSQARQGGNTEAFF
few | NA | TRBJ2-3 | TRBV5-1 | TGCGCCAGCAACTTACTACCGGGGGCAGATACGCAGTATTTT | CASNLLPGADTQYF
few | NA | TRBJ1-3 | TRBV6-5 | TGTGCCAGCAGTTACTCGACCGATTCTGGAAACACCATATATTTT | CASSYSTDSGNTIYF
NA | TRBD1 | TRBJ2-3 | TRBV20-1 | TGCAGTGCTAGAACCGGGACAGGTATTCTGGATACGCAGTATTTT | CSARTGTGILDTQYF
few | NA | TRBJ1-6 | TRBV4-1 | TGCGCCAGCAGCCTCGGGACCGAGTATAATTCACCCCTCCACTTT | CASSLGTEYNSPLHF